Shown below are 4 T cell receptor beta chains from a single sample sequenced in a study of blood T cells in healthy people across ages. It was with a sample-barcoded 5' primer and a J-beta primer mix that a second PCR of roughly 7 to 12 cycles was run. One entry per CDR3 protein results from TCRdb running MiXCR on the 5' RACE reads. Of about 670,000 distinct CDR3 sequences listed, 52% are singletons. The sequenced sample was blood. Receptor source: a woman older than 75 in good health.

The chain combines TRBV25-1 with TRBJ2-7, with D possibly being TRBD1 (5 bases). Germline CDR1 is MGHDK and CDR2 is SYGVNS. Trimming cost V 3 bases and J 1 base, with 10 bases left between them. The CDR3 extends over 14 amino acids. The CDR3 coding sequence is TGTGCCAGCAGTGAGACAGTTACTTCCTACGAGCAGTACTTC. Its translation: CASSETVTSYEQYF.

This clonotype was observed many times. V is TRBV12-3 or TRBV12-4 and J is TRBJ2-7, with TRBD2 matching 12 bases. The V segment lost 7 bases and the J segment 2 bases; nucleotides outside the gene matches: 3. The CDR3 contains 14 residues. The CDR3 DNA reads as TGTGCCAGCAATCTAGCGGGAGGGACCTACGAGCAGTACTTC. Amino acids: CASNLAGGTYEQYF.

A note on this clonotype: Just one base apart from a much larger clone, this may be a read error. The chain links TRBV27 to TRBJ1-2; 9 nucleotides match TRBD1. The germline V gene has CDR1 MNHEY and CDR2 SMNVEV (reference sequence). CDR3 length equals 16 residues. CDR3 residues: CANSLTGTGQSYGYTF. CDR3 in DNA: TGTGCCAACAGTTTAACCGGGACAGGGCAATCCTATGGCTACACCTTC.

Worth noting for this clonotype: Compared with germline, one end of the junction differs, possibly owing to a read error. The CDR3 sequence is CAGSSQGGMNTDTQYF. The CDR3 DNA reads TGCGCCGGCTCATCGCAAGGAGGGATGAACACAGATACGCAGTATTTT. The rearrangement uses TRBV18 and TRBJ2-3, with a weak D call TRBD2 (6 bases). CDR3 length equals 16 residues. Germline values: CDR1 KGHSH, CDR2 LQKENI.